The 22 T cell receptor beta chains given below trace back to one sample, sequenced in a study of identical twins. TCRdb re-called the 5' RACE reads through MiXCR, storing one row per CDR3 protein. The top ten hold about 9.1% of the sample, which has some 330,000 distinct CDR3 sequences, roughly 9% seen once. Specimen: naive T cells sorted from blood. These receptors came from a woman aged 45 to 65 in good health.

This chain links TRBV20-1 with TRBJ2-1; the match to TRBD2 covers 7 bases. The CDR3 extends over 14 amino acids. V trimming: 0 bases; J trimming: 9 bases; junction bases outside the gene matches: 8. Germline CDR1 is DFQATT and CDR2 is SNEGSKA (reference sequence). The CDR3 sequence is CSARDPRGGPEQFF. In DNA form, the CDR3 reads TGCAGTGCTAGAGATCCCCGGGGAGGGCCTGAGCAGTTCTTC.

This rearrangement joins TRBV5-1 to TRBJ2-3; TRBD2 matches at 7 bases. Germline V gene sequence: CDR1 SGHRS, CDR2 YFSETQ. V lost 0 bases and J lost 1; bases outside the gene matches: 2. CDR3 size: 15 residues. The chain's CDR3 is CASSLALAGTDTQYF. The DNA of the CDR3 is TGCGCCAGCAGCTTGGCCCTAGCGGGCACAGATACGCAGTATTTT. The full variable domain, its missing parts supplied by reference TRBV5-1 and TRBJ2-3, is KAGVTQTPRYLIKTRGQQVTLSCSPISGHRSVSWYQQTPGQGLQFLFEYFSETQRNKGNFPGRFSGRQFSNSRSEMNVSTLELGDSALYLCASSLALAGTDTQYFGPGTRLTVL.

This clonotype came up a few times. CDR3 region: CASSISIPETQYF. The CDR3 region has the DNA TGTGCCAGCAGCATCTCCATCCCGGAGACCCAGTACTTC. The chain couples TRBV5-6 to TRBJ2-5, with D uncertain. The V gene lost 4 bases and the J gene lost 5 bases, with 12 bases spanning the gap. The CDR3 consists of 13 residues. CDR1 is SGHDT, CDR2 YYEEEE, per germline.

There are a few counts of this clonotype. The rearrangement joins TRBV5-1 to TRBJ1-1; 10 nucleotides line up with TRBD1. The CDR3 covers 14 residues. V shed 0 bases and J 8 bases; nucleotides not matched to a gene: 4. Germline CDR1 is SGHRS and CDR2 is YFSETQ. The CDR3 region has the DNA TGCGCCAGCAGCTTGGCCGGACAGGGGGAAGAAGCTTTCTTT. It translates to CASSLAGQGEEAFF.

The rearrangement uses TRBV5-1 and TRBJ1-4; D unclear. Germline CDR1 SGHRS, CDR2 YFSETQ. Trimming cost V 0 bases and J 5 bases, with 8 bases left between them. The CDR3 has 14 residues. CDR3 DNA: TGCGCCAGCAGCTTGGTGGGAGTGAATGAAAAACTGTTTTTT. This sequence encodes CASSLVGVNEKLFF.

This clonotype was seen more than once but under ten times. The rearrangement uses TRBV12-3 or TRBV12-4 and TRBJ2-1; D may be TRBD1 (6 bases). V was clipped by 7 bases and J by 4 bases, with 20 bases between them. The CDR3 loop spans 16 amino acids. The CDR3 sequence is CASTSGALGPYNEQFF. CDR3 in DNA: TGTGCCAGCACCTCAGGGGCTCTAGGACCTTACAATGAGCAGTTCTTC.

This clonotype has ten or more counts. The chain links TRBV10-3 to TRBJ2-5, with D possibly matching TRBD1 (6 bases). The CDR3 runs to 13 residues. In germline, CDR1 is ENHRY, CDR2 SYGVKD. V was cut by 8 bases and J by 5 bases, with 15 bases left in between. The CDR3, as DNA: TGTGCCATCGGGACACAAAAAGGGGAGACCCAGTACTTC. Translated, it gives CAIGTQKGETQYF.

This clonotype has a handful of counts. The CDR3 region has the DNA TGTGCCAGCAGCGACGTCTTAGGGGAAAGGGGCACAGATACGCAGTATTTT. This encodes CASSDVLGERGTDTQYF. This rearrangement joins TRBV13 to TRBJ2-3; tentatively, D is TRBD1 (5 bases). The V gene lost 5 bases and the J gene lost 1 base, with 19 bases spanning the gap. The V gene's germline CDR1 is PRHDT and CDR2 FYEKMQ (reference sequence). The CDR3 runs to 17 residues.

This clonotype was seen many times. The chain employs TRBV12-3 or TRBV12-4 and TRBJ2-1; D gene ambiguous. This CDR3 spans 16 amino acids. The V gene lost 4 bases and the J gene lost 6 bases, with 19 bases spanning the gap. The CDR3 protein is CASSSYRSHLGNEQFF. As DNA, the CDR3 is TGTGCCAGCAGTTCTTACCGGTCTCACCTAGGCAATGAGCAGTTCTTC.

This clonotype was counted many times. CDR3 amino acids: CASSPLRRNEQFF. In DNA form, the CDR3 reads TGTGCCAGCAGCCCCCTTCGCCGGAATGAGCAGTTCTTC. V is TRBV7-9 and J is TRBJ2-1; D is undetermined. V was cut by 5 bases and J by 7 bases, with 12 bases left in between. Per the germline V gene, CDR1 is SEHNR and CDR2 is FQNEAQ (reference sequence). This CDR3 comprises 13 residues.

For this clonotype: At one end, the junction sequence differs from germline, possibly due to a read error. V gene TRBV7-9 combines with J gene TRBJ1-2, with D possibly TRBD1 on 5 matching bases. This CDR3 is built from 14 residues. Per germline, CDR1 SEHNR and CDR2 FQNEAQ (reference sequence). This CDR3 is CASSRLGQELIGSF. The CDR3 DNA sequence: TGTGCCAGCAGCCGCCTGGGGCAGGAACTCATTGGGTCCTTC.

In its sample, this clonotype was seen many times. The V and J genes are TRBV12-3 or TRBV12-4 and TRBJ2-3; a possible D gene is TRBD2 (6 bases). The V end was cut by 6 bases, the J end by 2 bases, with 9 bases between. The CDR3 spans 13 residues. The CDR3 DNA follows: TGTGCCAGCAGCCGGGACTTCACAGATACGCAGTATTTT. It encodes CASSRDFTDTQYF.

The chain joins TRBV11-2 to TRBJ2-1; 14 bases map to TRBD2. Trimming cost V 7 bases and J 10 bases; bases outside gene matches: 6. The CDR3 extends over 14 amino acids. Looked up from germline, CDR1 is SGHAT and CDR2 is FQNNGV. CDR3 in amino acids: CASNRLAGGREQFF. CDR3 in DNA: TGTGCCAGCAACCGACTAGCGGGAGGGCGAGAGCAGTTCTTC.

This clonotype was observed at least ten times. The gene calls are TRBV2 and TRBJ2-7; maybe TRBD1 (6 bases). Germline CDR1 is SNHLY and CDR2 is FYNNEI. The V end was cut by 11 bases, the J end by 5 bases, with 16 bases between. The CDR3 runs to 12 residues. CDR3 residues: CAAGALQHEQYV. In DNA, the CDR3 is TGTGCCGCAGGGGCCCTGCAGCACGAGCAGTACGTC.

This clonotype was counted a few times. This chain connects TRBV18 to TRBJ1-4; no firm D call. Trimming cost V 6 bases and J 4 bases, with 9 bases left between them. Germline V CDR1 and CDR2: KGHSH, LQKENI. CDR3 length: 13 amino acids. The CDR3 region has the DNA TGTGCCAGCTCTCGTCTGTATAATGAAAAACTGTTTTTT. Its translation is CASSRLYNEKLFF.

The chain uses TRBV18 and TRBJ2-1; D is undetermined. There are 13 residues in the CDR3. Germline CDR1 reads KGHSH; CDR2 reads LQKENI. Trimming pared 4 bases from V and 8 bases from J, leaving 12 bases between. The DNA of the CDR3 is TGTGCCAGCTCACGGTTTGGTAGAGATGAGCAGTTCTTC. It specifies CASSRFGRDEQFF.

This clonotype was picked up many times. The chain employs TRBV9 and TRBJ1-6; D unclear. Trimming pared 0 bases from V and 7 bases from J, leaving 5 bases between. Germline V gene lookup returns CDR1 SGDLS and CDR2 YYNGEE. This CDR3 has 13 amino acids. The CDR3 sequence: CASSVAGNSPLHF. For the CDR3, the DNA is TGTGCCAGCAGCGTAGCGGGGAATTCACCCCTCCACTTT.

Worth noting for this clonotype: The junction does not match germline at one end; this may be a read error. This chain connects TRBV7-7 to TRBJ2-2; 11 bases align to TRBD2. Germline-derived CDR1 and CDR2 are SSHAT and FNYEAQ (reference sequence). The CDR3 has 17 amino acids. CDR3 bases: TGTGCTAGCAGCCCACGACTGACTAGCGGGATTTCCGGGGAGCTGTTTTTT. The encoded protein is CASSPRLTSGISGELFF.

This rearrangement joins TRBV12-3 or TRBV12-4 to TRBJ2-1; no firm D call. This CDR3 has 14 amino acids. The V end was cut by 7 bases, the J end by 0 bases, with 10 bases between. CDR3 protein: CASTILGSYNEQFF. CDR3 sequence (DNA): TGTGCCAGCACCATCCTAGGCTCCTACAATGAGCAGTTCTTC.

The chain couples TRBV29-1 to TRBJ2-2, with TRBD1 matching 10 bases. This CDR3 has 14 amino acids. The J segment lost 0 bases and the V segment lost 6 bases, leaving 1 base of the junction unmatched. CDR1 and CDR2 from the germline V gene are SQVTM and ANQGSEA. CDR3 sequence (DNA): TGCAGCGTAGGACAGGGGGCGAACACCGGGGAGCTGTTTTTT. Translation gives CSVGQGANTGELFF.

A few counts support this clonotype. This rearrangement joins TRBV9 to TRBJ2-7; 9 bases align to TRBD1. Germline V gene lookup returns CDR1 SGDLS and CDR2 YYNGEE. This CDR3 comprises 15 residues. The ends lost 0 bases at V and 6 bases at J; junction bases unmatched: 7. Here the CDR3 DNA reads TGTGCCAGCAGCGTAGGGATGGGACAGGGTTCCGAGCAGTACGTC. Protein sequence: CASSVGMGQGSEQYV.

This clonotype has a count of ten or more. The J gene is TRBJ2-1, the V gene TRBV18; the D gene is possibly TRBD2 (5 bases). The CDR3 runs to 14 residues. In germline, CDR1 is KGHSH, CDR2 LQKENI. Deletions cut 2 bases from V and 9 bases from J, with 14 bases between. CDR3 nucleotide sequence: TGTGCCAGCTCACCATCGGAAGGAGGATTTGAGCAGTTCTTC. Translating it yields CASSPSEGGFEQFF.